The rows below give T cell receptor beta chains drawn from one sample of a study of T-cell memory formation after mild COVID-19. TCRdb reprocessed the 5' RACE reads via MiXCR and lists one record per CDR3 protein. The sample has about 320,000 distinct CDR3 sequences, approximately 15% seen once; the top ten hold under 25%. The sequenced sample was PBMCs or a T cell subset sorted from them (not recorded which). These receptor sequences come from a man between 18 and 29 years old who had mild COVID-19 (a few samples of this study predate the infection). Cell type and time point are not known. CDR3s include the opening cysteine and the closing phenylalanine or tryptophan. Fields, in order: V gene, clone size, J gene, D gene, CDR3 protein, CDR3 DNA. A D gene is named only where the DNA matches it firmly. For some rows the clone size is stated as once, few or many, or as a class when expanded; others skip it.

TRBV7-2	NA	TRBJ2-5	TRBD1	CASSQGTAYQETQYF	TGTGCCAGCAGCCAGGGGACAGCATACCAAGAGACCCAGTACTTC
TRBV6-5	few	TRBJ1-1	TRBD1	CASKDWGRGDTEAFF	TGTGCCAGCAAGGACTGGGGCAGGGGGGACACTGAAGCTTTCTTT
TRBV7-2	NA	TRBJ2-5	NA	CASSFVGGETQYF	TGTGCCAGCAGCTTTGTTGGAGGGGAGACCCAGTACTTC
TRBV11-2	NA	TRBJ1-6	TRBD1	CASSRRRGQGYNSPLHF	TGTGCCAGCAGCCGTAGGCGGGGACAGGGTTATAATTCACCCCTCCACTTT
TRBV11-2	few	TRBJ2-5	NA	CASSSRRTQYF	TGTGCCAGCAGCTCCCGCCGGACCCAGTACTTC
TRBV12-3/TRBV12-4	NA	TRBJ2-3	NA	CASRPTATDTQYF	TGTGCCAGCAGACCGACAGCCACAGATACGCAGTATTTT
TRBV7-6	NA	TRBJ2-3	TRBD1	CASSLDGDRGRRTDTQYF	TGTGCCAGCAGCTTAGATGGAGACAGGGGGCGACGCACAGATACGCAGTATTTT
TRBV20-1	few	TRBJ1-1	NA	CSASFLGNTEAFF	TGCAGTGCAAGCTTCCTTGGGAACACTGAAGCTTTCTTT
TRBV7-9	many	TRBJ1-6	TRBD1	CASSFENRGNSPLHF	TGTGCCAGCAGCTTTGAAAACAGGGGAAATTCACCCCTCCACTTT
TRBV2	NA	TRBJ2-1	NA	CASSAAEYNEQFF	TGTGCCAGCAGTGCCGCGGAATACAATGAGCAGTTCTTC
TRBV9	NA	TRBJ2-1	TRBD1	CASSESGQGGNEQFF	TGTGCCAGCAGCGAATCGGGACAGGGGGGAAATGAGCAGTTCTTC
TRBV3-1	few	TRBJ1-2	TRBD1	CASRRTGMRGYTF	TGTGCCAGCAGAAGGACAGGGATGCGTGGCTACACCTTC
TRBV4-1	NA	TRBJ2-2	NA	CASSQRTAPPGELFF	TGCGCCAGCAGCCAAAGGACAGCGCCCCCCGGGGAGCTGTTTTTT
TRBV2	NA	TRBJ2-5	NA	CARRGIGETQYF	TGTGCCAGACGCGGCATTGGGGAGACCCAGTACTTC